This T cell receptor beta chain is drawn from a study of blood T cell repertoires in COVID-19. About the study: Researchers got acute and convalescent COVID-19 samples from the United States, Italy and Spain. Sources were T cells, B-cell-depleted T cells, or PBMCs; the material itself was cDNA or gDNA.

Authors' data handling: From reference gene primer amplification, estimates of nucleated cell counts were derived. Measured with immunoSEQ multiplex PCR; TCRdb has only the in-frame clones, and not every one. For V, J and clone size, that table is used; D and trimming come from the DNA. There are about 100,000 clones in the sample; 85% occur only once, and 1.5% to 2% lies in the top ten. The germline gives CDR1 GTSNPN, CDR2 SVGIG (reference sequence). V lost 2 bases to trimming and J lost 6 bases; unmatched junction nucleotides: 8. CDR3 size: 15 residues. This receptor was obtained from a woman aged 70-85 years with active or convalescent COVID-19. This chain connects TRBV30 to TRBJ2-3; TRBD1 matches 10 bases. Source material: peripheral blood. The DNA for the CDR3 is TGTGCCTGGAGTCCGGGACAGGGGCCCAAGGATACGCAGTATTTT. It codes for CAWSPGQGPKDTQYF.